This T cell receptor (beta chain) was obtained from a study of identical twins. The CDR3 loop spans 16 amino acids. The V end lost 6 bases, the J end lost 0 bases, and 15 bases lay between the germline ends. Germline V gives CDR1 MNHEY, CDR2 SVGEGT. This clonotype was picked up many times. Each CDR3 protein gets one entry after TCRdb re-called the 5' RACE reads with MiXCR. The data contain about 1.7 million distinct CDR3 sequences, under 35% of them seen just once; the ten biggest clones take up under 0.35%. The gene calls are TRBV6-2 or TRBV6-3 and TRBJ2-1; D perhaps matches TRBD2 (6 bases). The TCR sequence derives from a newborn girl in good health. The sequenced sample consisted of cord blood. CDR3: CASRARLVLSYNEQFF. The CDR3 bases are TGTGCCAGCAGGGCCCGACTAGTCCTCTCCTACAATGAGCAGTTCTTC.